This entry lists 17 T cell receptor beta chains sequenced from one sample in a study of blood T cell repertoires in COVID-19. Here immunoSEQ multiplex PCR was the method, and the copy in TCRdb shows in-frame clones only, minus some. The sample consists of 150,000 or so clones, 80% to 90% of them appearing once. Sequencing used peripheral blood. The receptors derive from a man in his late teens or twenties with COVID-19, enrolled during active disease.

This rearrangement joins TRBV4-1 to TRBJ2-7; TRBD2 matches 9 bases. Trimming removed 0 bases from V and 2 bases from J; junction bases left unmatched: 2. Germline V gives CDR1 MGHRA, CDR2 YSYEKL. This CDR3 region has 15 residues. The CDR3 is CASSQELAGTYEQYF. The DNA for the CDR3 is TGCGCCAGCAGCCAAGAGCTAGCGGGAACCTACGAGCAGTACTTC.

The CDR3 sequence is CASSQDAGVYETQYF. The DNA of the CDR3 is TGTGCCAGCAGCCAAGATGCGGGAGTGTATGAGACCCAGTACTTC. This rearrangement joins TRBV3-1 (or the pseudogene TRBV3-2) to TRBJ2-5, with 7 nucleotides matching TRBD2. The germline CDR1 and CDR2 sequences are LGHDT and YNNKEL (reference sequence). V trimming: 0 bases; J trimming: 5 bases; junction bases outside the gene matches: 6. The CDR3 has 15 amino acids.

The CDR3 is CASSRDRANTEAFF. CDR3 bases: TGTGCCAGTAGTCGGGACAGGGCGAACACTGAAGCTTTCTTT. The J gene is TRBJ1-1, the V gene TRBV19, with 9 bases identical to TRBD1. CDR3 length: 14 residues. From germline, CDR1 is LNHDA and CDR2 SQIVND (reference sequence). V lost 5 bases and J lost 1; bases outside the gene matches: 2.

As concerns this clone: At one boundary the junction diverges from the germline segment, which might be a read error. The chain carries TRBV10-1 and TRBJ1-4; 8 bases agree with TRBD1. Germline V CDR1 and CDR2: WNHNN, SYGVQD (reference sequence). There are 13 residues in the CDR3. The CDR3 DNA reads as TGCGCCAGCAGCAGGGGGCGCGATGAAAAACTGCTTTTT. It translates to CASSRGRDEKLLF.

This chain links TRBV24-1 with TRBJ2-3; 14 nucleotides align to TRBD2. The CDR3 loop spans 18 amino acids. Germline trimming cut 4 bases from V and 4 bases from J; bases unmatched to any gene: 9. Germline V gene lookup returns CDR1 KGHDR and CDR2 SFDVKD. The CDR3 DNA follows: TGTGCCACCAGTGACCGACGAGGGACTAGCGGGAGTTCAGATACGCAGTATTTT. Protein: CATSDRRGTSGSSDTQYF.

The rearrangement links TRBV6-2 or TRBV6-3 to TRBJ1-4; perhaps TRBD1 as D (5 bases). CDR3 length equals 12 residues. Trimming removed 5 bases from V and 8 bases from J, with 9 bases in between. From germline, CDR1 is MNHEY and CDR2 SVGEGT. The CDR3 region is CASSRGSEKLFF. The DNA for the CDR3 is TGTGCCAGCAGTAGGGGATCCGAAAAACTGTTTTTT.

CDR3 sequence reads: CASSSPGWEQFF. The CDR3 DNA is TGTGCCAGCAGCTCCCCGGGGTGGGAGCAGTTCTTC. This chain links TRBV13 with TRBJ2-1, with D tentatively TRBD2 (5 bases). The CDR3 spans 12 residues. Germline V gives CDR1 PRHDT, CDR2 FYEKMQ (reference sequence). V lost 4 bases, J lost 10 bases, and 11 bases lay in between.

V and J are TRBV27 and TRBJ2-2, with D maybe TRBD1 (5 bases). V lost 6 bases and J lost 1, with 12 bases in between. CDR3 length: 15 residues. Germline V gene lookup returns CDR1 MNHEY and CDR2 SMNVEV (reference sequence). CDR3: CASRYDSLNTGELFF. The CDR3, as DNA: TGTGCCAGCAGATATGACAGCCTGAACACCGGGGAGCTGTTTTTT.

The V call is TRBV5-8, the J call TRBJ2-7; D is uncertain. Germline V gene lookup returns CDR1 SGHTS and CDR2 YDEGEE. The CDR3 sequence is 15 residues long. Trimming took off 0 bases at V and 3 bases at J, with 13 bases between the two ends. The CDR3 here is CASSLDVGPHYEQYF. Written as DNA, the CDR3 is TGTGCCAGCAGCTTGGATGTTGGGCCTCACTACGAGCAGTACTTC.

The chain links TRBV6-5 to TRBJ1-2, with TRBD1 matching 8 bases. Germline V gives CDR1 MNHEY, CDR2 SVGAGI. Losses at the gene ends were 6 bases for V and 7 bases for J; bases not matched to a gene: 10. The CDR3 is 14 amino acids. CDR3 in amino acids: CASSADRVIAGYTF. The CDR3 coding sequence is TGTGCCAGCAGCGCGGACAGGGTAATCGCTGGCTACACCTTC.

V is TRBV14 and J is TRBJ2-7; 7 nucleotides agree with TRBD1. The junction had 5 bases not matched to a gene; V was cut back by 2 bases and J by 1 base. The CDR3 sequence is 15 residues long. The V gene's germline CDR1 is SGHDN and CDR2 FVKESK. The CDR3 protein is CASSQRGQISYEQYF. The CDR3 nucleotides read TGTGCCAGCAGCCAACGGGGACAGATTTCCTACGAGCAGTACTTC.

This chain connects TRBV27 to TRBJ2-2, with 10 bases aligning to TRBD2. J was trimmed by 3 bases and V by 5 bases; bases with no gene match: 6. Germline V lookup: CDR1 MNHEY, CDR2 SMNVEV (reference sequence). The CDR3 has 16 residues. The CDR3 coding sequence is TGTGCCAGCAGTGCTAGCGGGAGCAGGGACACCGGGGAGCTGTTTTTT. Amino acid sequence: CASSASGSRDTGELFF.

The chain carries TRBV6-5 and TRBJ2-7, with 8 bases that match TRBD2. V was pared by 4 bases and J by 2 bases, with 10 bases of the junction left unmatched. The length of the CDR3 is 16 residues. Looked up from germline, CDR1 is MNHEY and CDR2 is SVGAGI. CDR3 loop: CASSSSSGSVPYEQYF. CDR3 DNA: TGTGCCAGCAGTTCCTCAAGCGGGAGCGTTCCCTACGAGCAGTACTTC.

This chain links TRBV11-3 with TRBJ2-5; 9 bases fit TRBD2. Per germline, CDR1 SGHNT and CDR2 YENEEA. This CDR3 has 15 amino acids. V shed 1 base and J 5 bases; nucleotides not matched to a gene: 5. As DNA, the CDR3 is TGTGCCAGCAGCTTAGGGGGGACTAGCAGCGAGACCCAGTACTTC. This translates into CASSLGGTSSETQYF.

This clone was seen once. The chain combines TRBV10-2 with TRBJ2-7; TRBD1 matches 9 bases. Germline V gives CDR1 WSHSY, CDR2 SAAADI. Trimming cost V 2 bases and J 5 bases; bases outside gene matches: 7. The CDR3 is 15 amino acids. This CDR3 is CASSEGTGFPHEQYF. CDR3 nucleotide sequence: TGCGCCAGCAGTGAGGGGACAGGGTTTCCCCACGAGCAGTACTTC.

This clone appeared a single time. This sequence joins TRBV4-1 and TRBJ2-1; TRBD2 matches at 13 bases. The ends lost 4 bases at V and 7 bases at J; junction bases unmatched: 10. CDR3 length equals 17 residues. Per the germline V gene, CDR1 is MGHRA and CDR2 is YSYEKL. CDR3 sequence: CASSRLLAGGPGNEQFF. The CDR3 region has the DNA TGCGCCAGCAGCCGCCTACTAGCGGGAGGGCCGGGGAATGAGCAGTTCTTC.

This sequence joins TRBV19 and TRBJ1-1; 7 bases match TRBD1. V was pared by 3 bases and J by 4 bases, with 5 bases of the junction left unmatched. Per the germline V gene, CDR1 is LNHDA and CDR2 is SQIVND (reference sequence). This CDR3 comprises 14 residues. CDR3 amino acids: CASSIGDRITEAFF. DNA of the CDR3: TGTGCCAGTAGTATTGGGGACAGAATCACTGAAGCTTTCTTT. Full variable domain (outside the CDR3, taken from reference TRBV19 and TRBJ1-1): DGGITQSPKYLFRKEGQNVTLSCEQNLNHDAMYWYRQDPGQGLRLIYYSQIVNDFQKGDIAEGYSVSREKKESFPLTVTSAQKNPTAFYLCASSIGDRITEAFFGQGTRLTVV.